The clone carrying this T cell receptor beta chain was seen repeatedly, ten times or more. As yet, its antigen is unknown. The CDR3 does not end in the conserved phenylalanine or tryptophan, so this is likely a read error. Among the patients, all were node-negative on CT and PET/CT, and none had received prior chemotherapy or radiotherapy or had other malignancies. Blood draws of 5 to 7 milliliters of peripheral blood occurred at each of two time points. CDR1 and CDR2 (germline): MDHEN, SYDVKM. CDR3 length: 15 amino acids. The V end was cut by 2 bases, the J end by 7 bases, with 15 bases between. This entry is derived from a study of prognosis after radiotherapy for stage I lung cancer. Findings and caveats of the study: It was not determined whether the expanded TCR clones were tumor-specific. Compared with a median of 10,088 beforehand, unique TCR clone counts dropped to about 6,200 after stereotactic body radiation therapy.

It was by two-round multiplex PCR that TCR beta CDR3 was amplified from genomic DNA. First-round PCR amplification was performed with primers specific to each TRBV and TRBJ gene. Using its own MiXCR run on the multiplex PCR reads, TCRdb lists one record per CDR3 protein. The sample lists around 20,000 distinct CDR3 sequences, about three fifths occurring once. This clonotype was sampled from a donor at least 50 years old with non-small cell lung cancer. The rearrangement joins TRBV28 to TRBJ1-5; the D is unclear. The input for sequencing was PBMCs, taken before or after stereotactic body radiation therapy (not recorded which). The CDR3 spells CASSLSGPSSQPQHL. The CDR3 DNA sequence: TGTGCCAGCAGTTTAAGTGGGCCGTCCTCCCAGCCCCAGCATCTT.